The following is a T cell receptor beta chain sequence with its context. This clone turned up a few times. The antigen it binds to is not known. Base qualities are not at hand, and no much larger clone is one base apart. The CDR1 and CDR2 encoded by the germline V gene are SGHVS and FQNEAQ. The CDR3 starts with the cysteine, ends with the phenylalanine, and has 14 residues. Of all the DNA, just the CDR3 is kept, 42 bases in frame from base 1. V and J are truncated by 0 bases and 6 bases respectively, leaving an intervening sequence of 9 bases. The data belong to a study of blood T cell repertoires in COVID-19 (dated by TCRdb to 2020 to 2021). Describing the broader study: Collaborator samples came from the United States, Italy and Spain and covered acute and convalescent phases of COVID-19. The material from the prospective study consisted of cDNA or gDNA derived from T cells, B-cell-depleted T cells, or PBMCs. The dataset comprised deeply sampled blood TCRbeta repertoires from subjects exposed to, actively infected with, or recovered from COVID-19. A freely available public database, intended as a resource for researchers studying the immune response to SARS-CoV-2, is where the repertoires were released. Samples came from the ongoing ImmuneRACE study (first 160 participants) plus 1,254 subjects from 6 global collaborators. The sample metadata nearly always contained a de-identified subject ID, COVID-19 status, age in years and sex. Where HLA class I and class II types were available, the types were taken from metadata supplied by the sample provider, not from assay-based typing.

Collaborating institutions collected whole blood in K2EDTA tubes following their own protocols. For TCRbeta analysis, collaborators shipped samples in one of three forms: frozen whole blood, isolated PBMCs, or DNA extracted from either of those sample types. What the work shows at the level of the full study, not this receptor alone: Clinical and demographic metadata were provided uncurated, with the amount varying by source and participant.

TCRbeta CDR3 regions were amplified from genomic DNA using the immunoSEQ Assay, a bias-controlled multiplex PCR. The authors' analysis ran thus. The number of nucleated cells in each sample was estimated by amplification of reference gene primers within the assay. Sequence reads were collapsed and filtered to measure the absolute abundance of every unique TCRbeta CDR3 rearrangement. Productive Simpson clonality was computed per sample as the square root of Simpson's diversity index over productive rearrangements. TCRdb mirrors the immuneACCESS table, restricted to in-frame sequences. Some clones are absent from its copies; in checked studies, under half trace to an unresolved V gene, and the reason for the others is unknown. D and trimming were read from the DNA, whereas the V and J calls and clone size are those reported in that table. The sample yields approximately 130,000 clones; around three quarters were counted once. Approximately 11% of the sample is in the top ten clones.

Sequenced material: peripheral blood. The origin of this receptor is a human donor in a cohort sampled during active COVID-19. Recombination joined TRBV7-8 with TRBJ2-1; the D gene is perhaps TRBD2, from 7 matching bases. The CDR3 region: CASSLAGGPNEQFF. The bases are TGTGCCAGCAGCTTAGCGGGGGGGCCCAATGAGCAGTTCTTC.